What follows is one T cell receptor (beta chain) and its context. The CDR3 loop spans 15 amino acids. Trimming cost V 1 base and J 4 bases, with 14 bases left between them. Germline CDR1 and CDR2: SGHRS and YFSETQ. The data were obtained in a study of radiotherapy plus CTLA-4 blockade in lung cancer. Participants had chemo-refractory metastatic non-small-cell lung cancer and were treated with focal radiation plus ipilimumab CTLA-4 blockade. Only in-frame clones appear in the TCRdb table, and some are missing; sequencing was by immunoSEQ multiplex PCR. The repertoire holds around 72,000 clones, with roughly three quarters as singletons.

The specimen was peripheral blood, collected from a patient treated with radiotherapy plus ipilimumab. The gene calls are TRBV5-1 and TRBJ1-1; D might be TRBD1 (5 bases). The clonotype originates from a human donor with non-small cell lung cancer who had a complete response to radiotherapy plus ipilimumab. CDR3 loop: CASSLQGPLGTEAFF. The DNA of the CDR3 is TGCGCCAGCAGCTTGCAGGGTCCCCTGGGCACTGAAGCTTTCTTT. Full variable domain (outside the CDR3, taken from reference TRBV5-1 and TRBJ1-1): KAGVTQTPRYLIKTRGQQVTLSCSPISGHRSVSWYQQTPGQGLQFLFEYFSETQRNKGNFPGRFSGRQFSNSRSEMNVSTLELGDSALYLCASSLQGPLGTEAFFGQGTRLTVV.